This T cell receptor (beta chain) emerged from a study of spatial heterogeneity in lung cancer. Study in general: Donors were 72 untreated early-stage non-small cell lung cancer patients. Alpha-chain sequences were consistently detected in smaller numbers than beta-chain sequences.

CDR1 is SGHAT, CDR2 FQNNGV, per germline. Deletions cut 1 base from V and 5 bases from J, with 5 bases between. CDR3 length: 12 amino acids. A unique molecular identifier was attached to every TCR cDNA molecule. One entry per CDR3 protein, called by TCRdb with MiXCR from the 5' RACE reads. The data hold some 120,000 distinct CDR3 sequences, with 12% observed a single time. Time point noted: blood at routine non-recurrence follow-up after resection. Whole RNA from tumor, nontumor lung or frozen PBMC was sequenced unsorted. The chain combines TRBV11-2 with TRBJ2-5; D uncertain. Specimen: PBMCs, collected at follow-up. This receptor was taken from a male donor with early-stage non-small cell lung cancer. CDR3 sequence reads: CASSLAGETQYF. The CDR3 DNA reads TGTGCCAGCAGCTTAGCAGGCGAGACCCAGTACTTC.